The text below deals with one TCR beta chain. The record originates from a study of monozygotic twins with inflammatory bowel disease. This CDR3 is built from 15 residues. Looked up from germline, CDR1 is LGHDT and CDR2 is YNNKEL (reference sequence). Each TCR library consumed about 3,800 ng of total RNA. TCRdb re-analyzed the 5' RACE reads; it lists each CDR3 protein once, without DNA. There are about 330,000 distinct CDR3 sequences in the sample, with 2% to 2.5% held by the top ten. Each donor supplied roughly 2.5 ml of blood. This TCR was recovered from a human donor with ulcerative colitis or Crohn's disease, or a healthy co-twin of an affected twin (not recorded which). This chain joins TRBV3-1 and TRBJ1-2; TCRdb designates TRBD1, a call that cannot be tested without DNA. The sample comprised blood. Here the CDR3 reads CASSQMGQPRHGYTF.